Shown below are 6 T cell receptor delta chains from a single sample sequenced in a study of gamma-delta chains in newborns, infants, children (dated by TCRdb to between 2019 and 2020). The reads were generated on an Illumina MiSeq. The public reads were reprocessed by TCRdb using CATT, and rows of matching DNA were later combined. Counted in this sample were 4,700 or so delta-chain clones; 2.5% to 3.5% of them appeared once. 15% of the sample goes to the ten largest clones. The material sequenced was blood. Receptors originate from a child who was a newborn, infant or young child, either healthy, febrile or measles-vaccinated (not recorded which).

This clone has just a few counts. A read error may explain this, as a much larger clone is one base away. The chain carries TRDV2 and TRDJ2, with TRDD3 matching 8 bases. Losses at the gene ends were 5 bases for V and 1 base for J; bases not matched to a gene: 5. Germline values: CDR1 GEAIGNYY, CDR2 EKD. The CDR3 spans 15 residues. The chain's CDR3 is CACGTLGDLTAQLFF. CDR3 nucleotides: TGTGCCTGTGGCACGCTGGGGGATTTGACAGCACAACTCTTCTTT.

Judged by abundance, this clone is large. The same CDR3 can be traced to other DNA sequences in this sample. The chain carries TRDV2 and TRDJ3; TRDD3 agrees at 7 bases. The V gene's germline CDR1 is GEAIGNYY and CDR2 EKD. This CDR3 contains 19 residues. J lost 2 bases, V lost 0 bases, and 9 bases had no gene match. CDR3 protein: CACDTPRIRPTWDTRQMFF. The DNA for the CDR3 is TGTGCCTGTGACACCCCACGGATACGCCCCACCTGGGACACCCGACAGATGTTTTTC.

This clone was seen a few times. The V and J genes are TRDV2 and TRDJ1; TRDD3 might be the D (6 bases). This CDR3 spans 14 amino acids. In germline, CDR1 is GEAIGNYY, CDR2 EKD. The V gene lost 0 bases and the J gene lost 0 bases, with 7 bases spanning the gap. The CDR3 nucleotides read TGTGCCTGTGACACCCTGGGGTACACCGATAAACTCATCTTT. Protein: CACDTLGYTDKLIF.

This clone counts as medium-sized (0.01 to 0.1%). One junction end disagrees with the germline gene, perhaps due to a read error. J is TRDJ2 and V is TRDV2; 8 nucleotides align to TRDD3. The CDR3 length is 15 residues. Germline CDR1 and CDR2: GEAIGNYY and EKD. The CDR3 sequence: CACDILGATTAHLFF. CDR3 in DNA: TGTGCCTGTGACATACTGGGGGCTACGACAGCACACCTCTTCTTT.

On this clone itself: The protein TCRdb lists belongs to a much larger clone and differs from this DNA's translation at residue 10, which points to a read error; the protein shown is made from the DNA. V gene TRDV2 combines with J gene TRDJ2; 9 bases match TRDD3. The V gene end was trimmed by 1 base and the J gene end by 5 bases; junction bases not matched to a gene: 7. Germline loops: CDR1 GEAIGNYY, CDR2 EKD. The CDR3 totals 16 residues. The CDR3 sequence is CACDTMGDKVTAQLFF. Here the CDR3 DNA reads TGTGCCTGTGACACGATGGGGGATAAGGTAACAGCACAACTCTTCTTT.

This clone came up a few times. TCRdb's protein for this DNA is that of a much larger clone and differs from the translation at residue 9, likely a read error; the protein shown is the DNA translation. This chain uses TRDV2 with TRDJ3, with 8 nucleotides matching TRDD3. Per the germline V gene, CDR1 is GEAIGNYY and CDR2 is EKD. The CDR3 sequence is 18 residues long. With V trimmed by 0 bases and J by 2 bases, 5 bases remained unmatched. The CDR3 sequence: CACDTVLGGTWDTRQMFF. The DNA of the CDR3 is TGTGCCTGTGACACCGTACTGGGGGGTACCTGGGACACCCGACAGATGTTTTTC.